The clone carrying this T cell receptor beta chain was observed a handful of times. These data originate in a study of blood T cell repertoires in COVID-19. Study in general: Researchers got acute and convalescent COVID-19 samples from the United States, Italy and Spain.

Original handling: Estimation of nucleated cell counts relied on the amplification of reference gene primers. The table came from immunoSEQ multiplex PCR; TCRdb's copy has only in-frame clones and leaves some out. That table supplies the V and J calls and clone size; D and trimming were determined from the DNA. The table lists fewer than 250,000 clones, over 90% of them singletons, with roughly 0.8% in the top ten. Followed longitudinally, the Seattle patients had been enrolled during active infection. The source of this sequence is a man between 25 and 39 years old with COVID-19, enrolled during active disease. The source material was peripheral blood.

CDR3 coding DNA: TGTGCCAGCAGCCCCGAGAGCGGGGTCGGGAATTCACCCCTCCACTTT. As protein: CASSPESGVGNSPLHF. The chain joins TRBV3-1 (or the pseudogene TRBV3-2) to TRBJ1-6; D gene unclear. The CDR3 runs to 16 residues. The germline gives CDR1 LGHDT, CDR2 YNNKEL (reference sequence). Trimming removed 4 bases from V and 7 bases from J, with 17 bases in between.